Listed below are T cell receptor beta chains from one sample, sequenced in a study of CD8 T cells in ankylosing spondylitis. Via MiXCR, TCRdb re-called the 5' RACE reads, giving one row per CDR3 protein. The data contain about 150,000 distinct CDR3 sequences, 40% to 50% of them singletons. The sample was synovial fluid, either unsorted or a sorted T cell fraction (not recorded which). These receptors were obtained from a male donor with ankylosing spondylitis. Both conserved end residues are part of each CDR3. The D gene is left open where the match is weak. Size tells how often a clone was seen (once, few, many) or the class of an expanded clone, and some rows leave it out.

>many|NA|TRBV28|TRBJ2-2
TGTGCCAGCCAAGTTAGCGGAACGCACACCGGGGAGCTGTTTTTT
CASQVSGTHTGELFF
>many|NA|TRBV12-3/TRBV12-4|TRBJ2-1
TGTGCCAGCAGTTTCCGACTAGGGGATGAGCAGTTCTTC
CASSFRLGDEQFF
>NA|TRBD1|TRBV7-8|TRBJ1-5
TGTGCCAGCGACCAGGGAGGGGGCGGCCAGCCCCAGCATTTT
CASDQGGGGQPQHF
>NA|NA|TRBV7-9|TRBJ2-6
TGTGCCAGCAGCTTAGGTGGTGGGGCCAACGTCCTGACTTTC
CASSLGGGANVLTF
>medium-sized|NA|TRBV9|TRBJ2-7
TGTGCCAGCAGCGTAGGACACGGCTACGAGCAGTACTTC
CASSVGHGYEQYF
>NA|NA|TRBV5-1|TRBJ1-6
TGCGCCAGCAGCTTGGGGCGGAGCTCCTATAATTCACCCCTCCACTTT
CASSLGRSSYNSPLHF
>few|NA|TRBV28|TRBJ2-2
TGTGCCAGCAGTTGGGGGCCTGGCACCGGGGAGCTGTTTTTT
CASSWGPGTGELFF
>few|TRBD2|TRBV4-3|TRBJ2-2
TGCGCCAGCAGCCAAGACCGAACTAGCGGGAGTACAACCGGGGAGCTGTTTTTT
CASSQDRTSGSTTGELFF
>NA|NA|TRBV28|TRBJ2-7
TGTGCCAGCAGTCCGGGAGTTACCTACGAGCAGTACTTC
CASSPGVTYEQYF
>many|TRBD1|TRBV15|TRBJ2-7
TGTGCCACCAGCCTCGACAGGGGTATTTACGAGCAGTACTTC
CATSLDRGIYEQYF
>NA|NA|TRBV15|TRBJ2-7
TGTGCCACCTCGGACGGAACCCAACAGAACTTC
CATSDGTQQNF
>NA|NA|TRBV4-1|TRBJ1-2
TGCGCCAGCAGCCAACCACGACGGCCAGCTAACTATGGCTACACCTTC
CASSQPRRPANYGYTF
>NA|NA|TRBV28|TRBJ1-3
TGTGCCAGCAGTTTCGTTGCCCTACCCTCTCTTCTCGGAAACACCATATATTTT
CASSFVALPSLLGNTIYF
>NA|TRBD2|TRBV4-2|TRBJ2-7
TGTGCCAGCAGCCAAGAAAGTTCTAGCGGGTACGAGCAGTACTTC
CASSQESSSGYEQYF
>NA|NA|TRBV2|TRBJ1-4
TGTGCCAGCAGTGAATACCTCGATGCAACTAATGAAAAACTGTTTTTT
CASSEYLDATNEKLFF
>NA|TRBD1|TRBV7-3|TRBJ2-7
TGTGCCAGCAGCCTCTACCAGGGGGCGGCAGAGCAGTACTTC
CASSLYQGAAEQYF
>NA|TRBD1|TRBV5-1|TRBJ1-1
TGCGCCAGCAGCCTGACAGGGGGCTTTGAAGCTTTCTTT
CASSLTGGFEAFF
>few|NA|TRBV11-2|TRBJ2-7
TGTGCCAGCAGCTTGGGTTTGTTGGGGACCTTTCGCCACGAGCAGTACTTC
CASSLGLLGTFRHEQYF
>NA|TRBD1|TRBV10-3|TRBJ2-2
TGTGCCATCAGTGAGTCGAAACAGGGGACACTCGACTGGACCGGGGAGCTGTTTTTT
CAISESKQGTLDWTGELFF
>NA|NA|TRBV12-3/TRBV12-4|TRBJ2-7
TGTGCCAGCAGTTGGCAGGACTACGAGCAGTACTTC
CASSWQDYEQYF
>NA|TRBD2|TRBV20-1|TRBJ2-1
TGCAGTGCCAGGACTAGCGTTGAGCAGTTCTTC
CSARTSVEQFF
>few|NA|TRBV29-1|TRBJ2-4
TGCAGCGTTGAAGGAACCAAAAACATTCAGTACTTC
CSVEGTKNIQYF
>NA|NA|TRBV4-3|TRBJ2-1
TGCGCCAGCAGCCAAGATGAGCAACGCGGGTTTTACAATGAGCAGTTCTTC
CASSQDEQRGFYNEQFF
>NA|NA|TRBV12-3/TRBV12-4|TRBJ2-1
TGTGCCAGCAGTGACAGCTACAATGAGCAGTTCTTC
CASSDSYNEQFF
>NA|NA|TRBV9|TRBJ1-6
TGTGCCAGCAGCCTGTGGTTCCGGGGATCACCCCTCCACTTT
CASSLWFRGSPLHF
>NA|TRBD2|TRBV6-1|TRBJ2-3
TGTGCCAGCAGTGAAGTCCGCAGACTAGCGGGACCTTATACGCAGTATTTT
CASSEVRRLAGPYTQYF
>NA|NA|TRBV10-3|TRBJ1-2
TGTGCCATCTTGGGGTTCGCATATGGCTACACCTTC
CAILGFAYGYTF
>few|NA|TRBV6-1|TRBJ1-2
TGTGCCAGCAGTGAATGGGGGGCTAATGGCTACACCTTC
CASSEWGANGYTF
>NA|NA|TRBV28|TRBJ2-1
TGTGCCAGCAGTAATTTTCAGGGAACTGAGCAGTTCTTC
CASSNFQGTEQFF
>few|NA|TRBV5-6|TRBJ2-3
TGTGCCACATCCTACCCCGGAGGGGGAGGCACAGATACGCAGTATTTT
CATSYPGGGGTDTQYF
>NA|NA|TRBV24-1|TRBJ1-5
TGTGCCACCAGTCCAGTAAATAGCAATCAGCCCCAGCATTTT
CATSPVNSNQPQHF
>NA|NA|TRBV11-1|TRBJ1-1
TGTGCCAGCAGCTCTCACAGGGACCCACAAGAGATGAACACTGAAGCTTTCTTT
CASSSHRDPQEMNTEAFF
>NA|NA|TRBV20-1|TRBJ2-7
TGCAGTGCTACGAAAGGGGATAATTACGAGCAGTACTTC
CSATKGDNYEQYF
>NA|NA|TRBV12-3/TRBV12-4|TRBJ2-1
TGTGCCAGCAGTTTGACCGTGGAGGAGTACAATGAGCAGTTCTTC
CASSLTVEEYNEQFF
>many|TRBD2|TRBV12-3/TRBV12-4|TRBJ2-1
TGTGCCAGCAACAAGGGAGCGGGAGGAGGCCTCTACAATGAGCAGTTCTTC
CASNKGAGGGLYNEQFF
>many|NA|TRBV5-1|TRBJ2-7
TGCGCCAGCAGCTTGGACTCAACCTACGAGCAGTACTTC
CASSLDSTYEQYF
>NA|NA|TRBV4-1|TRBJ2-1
TGCGCCAGCAGCAGACTTTTACGGCCCGGGGGCAATGAGCAGTTCTTC
CASSRLLRPGGNEQFF
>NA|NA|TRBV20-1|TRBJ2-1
TGCAGTGCTAGAGACCCAGCAACCTACAATGAGCAGTTCTTC
CSARDPATYNEQFF
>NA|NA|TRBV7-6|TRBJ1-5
TGTGCCAGCAGCTTAGCCGTCGCAGGGGTTGGTCATCAGCCCCAGCATTTT
CASSLAVAGVGHQPQHF
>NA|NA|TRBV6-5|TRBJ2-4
TGTGCCAGCAGTTACTCGACGGGCCTAGCCAAAAACATTCAGTACTTC
CASSYSTGLAKNIQYF
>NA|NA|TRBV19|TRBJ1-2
TGTGCCACCACCCACAGGGACCCTAACTATGGCTACACCTTC
CATTHRDPNYGYTF
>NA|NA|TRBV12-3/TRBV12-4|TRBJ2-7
TGTGCCAGCGTCCGGGGGTACGAGCAGTACTTC
CASVRGYEQYF
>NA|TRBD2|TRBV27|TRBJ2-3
TGTGCCAGCAGTTGGGCTAGCGGAATCACAGATACGCAGTATTTT
CASSWASGITDTQYF
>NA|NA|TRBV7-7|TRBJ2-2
TGTGCTAGCAGCTTATTGACGGACAAGACCGGGGAGCTGTTTTTT
CASSLLTDKTGELFF
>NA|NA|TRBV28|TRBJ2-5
TGTGCCAGCAGTTTCCCTTACAGCGAGCTCTTAGGAGAGACCCAGTACTTC
CASSFPYSELLGETQYF
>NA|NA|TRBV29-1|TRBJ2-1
TGCAGCGTTGGGATAGTTGGGGTACGGCGGCAGTTCTTC
CSVGIVGVRRQFF
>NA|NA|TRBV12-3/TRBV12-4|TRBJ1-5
TGTGCCAGCAGTTTTAGGGCCAGCAATCAGCCCCAGCATTTT
CASSFRASNQPQHF
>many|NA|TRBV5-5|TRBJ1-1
TGTGCCAGCAGCTTGGTTACGGGGGCTTGGGGCACTGAAGCTTTCTTT
CASSLVTGAWGTEAFF
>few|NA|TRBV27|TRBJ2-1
TGTGCCAGCAGTGCGGGGTCCAGGGGGGATTACAATGAGCAGTTCTTC
CASSAGSRGDYNEQFF
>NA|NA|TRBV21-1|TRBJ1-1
TGTGCCAGCAGCAAAGGGGGACAGGGGGAAGCTTTCTTT
CASSKGGQGEAFF
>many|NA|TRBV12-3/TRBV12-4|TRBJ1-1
TGTGCCAGCAGTTTATGGGGGGGCGCATTGAACACTGAAGCTTTCTTT
CASSLWGGALNTEAFF
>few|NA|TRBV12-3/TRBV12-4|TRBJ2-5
TGTGCCAGCAGTTTTACATCCCACCAAGAGACCCAGTACTTC
CASSFTSHQETQYF
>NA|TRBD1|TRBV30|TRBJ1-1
TGTGCCTGGAGTGTGTGGGGGGACAGGGTAGTCACTGAAGCTTTCTTT
CAWSVWGDRVVTEAFF
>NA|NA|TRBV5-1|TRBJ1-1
TGCGCCACCCGGGGGGCTATGAACACTGAAGCTTTCTTT
CATRGAMNTEAFF